The present entry profiles one T cell receptor beta chain with its context. The clone's antigen remains unknown. One base away there is no much larger clone; base qualities are not given. Receptors were amplified or captured by the immunoSEQ multiplex PCR assay. The multiplex PCR relied on a mix of 60 forward primers for TCR Vbeta segments and 13 reverse primers for TCR Jbeta segments. The CDR3 region of rearranged TCR beta genes was amplified from genomic DNA by a multiplex PCR assay. The Illumina HiSeq System was used to sequence the amplified TCR beta libraries as 87-base-pair reads. For the original study's pipeline: Across the 700 or so repertoires, a later analysis counted approximately 83 million unique TCR beta chains, around 11 million of which were shared by at least two donors. Raw reads were error-corrected and collapsed into unique sequences with a nearest-neighbor algorithm that merged closely related sequences to remove PCR and sequencing errors. CDR3 sequences were aligned to IMGT reference sequences to assign V, D and J gene segments. For a sequence to be retained, a match of at least six nucleotides was required to both a V gene segment and a J gene segment. A rearrangement was called productive if the CDR3 had no stop codons and remained in frame with V and J, and every other rearrangement was called non-productive. Following IMGT convention, CDR3 was defined as the stretch from the second conserved V-encoded cysteine up to the conserved J-encoded phenylalanine. The earlier analysis of about 610 of the donors excluded any sequence lacking an unambiguous match to a single V gene segment. An earlier analysis of 550 to 650 of the donors classified V segments as functional when productive rearrangements were above 56.7% and as segregating when the standard deviation between donors was above 5%. A statistical classification framework was built to diagnose cytomegalovirus status from the catalog of TCR beta chain sequences. In a later analysis, V and J genes were assigned by comparing TCR nucleotide sequences against IMGT/GENE-DB human TR gene sequences. The TCRdist pipeline was used in a later analysis to assign CDR3 sequences and most-parsimonious VDJ recombination scenarios. In a later analysis, every TCR beta chain was defined by the combination of its CDR3 amino acid sequence and its V-gene family, and reads without a unique V-gene family were dropped. To address suspected cross-contamination and a sequencing artifact, a later analysis removed 592 highly shared, low-generation-probability nucleotide sequences. In a later analysis, a clonal expansion index for each public chain was calculated from normalized within-repertoire ranks of inferred template counts. A later analysis computed generation probabilities with a VDJ recombination model fitted to out-of-frame rearrangements, and checked the results against IGoR. In a later analysis, hypergeometric tests were used to score TCR-TCR, TCR-HLA and TCR-CMV co-occurrence, with a repertoire-size bias correction applied to TCR pairs. False discovery rates were estimated in a later analysis by permuting HLA or CMV assignments 20 times. In a later analysis, co-occurring TCRs were grouped using DBSCAN, and TCRdist sequence similarity was added for clustering within HLA-allele-positive subsets. Repertoires with fewer than 30,000 or more than 120,000 public chains, plus five repertoires with anomalous nucleotide sharing, were excluded from co-occurrence clustering. TCRdb took over this immuneACCESS table, retaining in-frame rearrangements with V and J assigned. Such tables are incomplete; in checked studies, under half of the missing clones stem from an unresolved V gene, and the remainder is unexplained. From that table come the V and J calls and clone size; the DNA was used to work out D and trimming. This sample has some 110,000 clones in its table, and roughly 73% of those were observed once. The top ten hold 2.5% of the sample.

These data belong to a study of cytomegalovirus exposure and HLA in healthy donors (dated by TCRdb to about 2017). The study in broad terms: An earlier analysis of roughly 610 of the donors reported over 250 Gb of sequence data and around 120 million unique TCR beta sequences obtained from about 180 million T cells. The number of donors typed differed by locus, with 629-630 for A, B, C, DRB1 and DQB1, more than 500 for DQA1, 600 to 610 for DPA1, and approximately 470 for DPB1. HLA typing included class I and class II loci at four-digit resolution. A handful of DR-DQ haplotypes were handled as single units for association and clustering because linkage in the cohort was strong. A later genetic analysis took genome-wide SNP genotypes for about three fifths of the roughly 670 donors and used that subset as a discovery cohort. On average, roughly 250,000 unique TCR beta nucleotide sequences were sequenced per donor among a few hundred genotyped donors of the cohort, with 15% to 20% of those sequences being non-productive. To predict cytomegalovirus infection status, the study brought together high-throughput TCR immunosequencing, statistical association of individual TCRs with disease status, and machine learning. Donor age, sex, ethnicity and CMV serostatus were compiled alongside the repertoire data. Rather than drawing on any new phenotypic data, the later analysis identified candidate immune exposures from TCR beta sequences and the way those sequences occurred across donors. The study aimed to test whether signatures of past pathogen exposure could be identified by cataloging public T cell receptors. A later analysis re-analyzed previously published TCR beta repertoires from roughly 600 donors and added high-resolution HLA genotyping to study TCR occurrence patterns. Along with the approximately 700-subject first cohort, a separate validation cohort of over a hundred different subjects was used. An early release that covered fewer than 800 HLA-typed donors contained about 290 gigabases of sequencing data and 75 million to 100 million unique TCR sequences. An earlier analysis of about 600 of the donors used high-throughput TCR beta sequencing to judge whether each TCR beta V gene segment behaved as functional or pseudogenic. The genetic ancestry cluster associated with self-reported Caucasian donors included 70% to 85% of the 398 genotyped donors. The T cell repertoires of several hundred subjects were profiled by immunosequencing and related to cytomegalovirus serostatus. All discovery cohort repertoires had been generated on a single sequencing platform. Study-wide conclusions, independent of this receptor: Most CMV-associated TCR beta chains appeared to be HLA-restricted in a later analysis, and the HLA associations seemed to be driven largely by CMV exposure. HLA typing was unavailable for some donors at each locus, so association tests used only the typed subset. Roughly uniform sequencing depth across donors was assumed in presence/absence analyses, although this assumption may not hold. A later analysis found that TCR association rates varied across HLA loci, with DRB1 alleles showing the most associated TCRs and HLA-C alleles the fewest. The classifier was reported to diagnose cytomegalovirus status with high specificity and sensitivity in both the original and validation cohorts. The authors suggested that the approach could potentially be generalized to other disease states and immunological phenotypes. Because counts were too low, 15 or so rarely observed V segments, including chromosome 9 orphons, were excluded from the earlier analysis of 500 to 700 of the donors. While some public TCRs were present in many individuals, most TCR sequences turned up only very rarely across donors. Correlated functional status among segregating V segments might be attributable to linkage disequilibrium, but an unknown experimental factor could not be ruled out. A further reported finding was that TCR beta sequences accurately predicted the HLA-A and HLA-B alleles for most subjects in the first cohort. Compared with equally common non-associated chains, HLA-associated TCR beta chains in a later analysis were more clonally expanded and had lower generation probabilities. The study listed approximately 150 TCR beta chains as associated with cytomegalovirus. When HLA alleles, especially DR and DQ, strongly co-occurred, attributing TCR associations to individual alleles was difficult. CMV serostatus was the only immune exposure information available for the cohort. In vitro tests confirmed that a few of the cytomegalovirus-associated TCR beta chains recognize cytomegalovirus antigens. The cohort was sequenced for TCR beta chains only, and without alpha or paired-chain data the features that could be detected were limited. In a later analysis, several top co-occurrence clusters were reported to appear linked to parvovirus B19, influenza, CMV and Epstein-Barr virus. Compared with the approximately 700-donor mean, donors in an Asian-associated ancestry cluster had fewer N-insertions in productive TCRs, according to a later genetic analysis. An association between a missense DCLRE1C variant and V-gene and J-gene trimming of TCR beta chains was found in a later genetic analysis and replicated in an independent cohort. Some IMGT-functional V segments, including TRBV6-2 and TRBV6-3, could not be distinguished by the 87-base-pair reads and were therefore excluded. A group of highly shared sequence variants was considered likely to be a technical artifact of the sequencing pipeline. An earlier analysis of 587 of the donors showed that most TCR beta V segments appeared in productive rearrangements either about 90% or about 30% of the time, which broadly matched IMGT annotations. In a later analysis, 16,951 TCR beta sequences were associated with specific HLA alleles at a false discovery rate of 0.05.

The CDR3 numbers 14 residues from cysteine through phenylalanine. Only CDR3 DNA remains: 42 bases, in frame from the first base. CDR1 and CDR2 (SQVTM, ANQGSEA) derive from the germline V gene. V has 7 bases trimmed and J has 0 bases trimmed; junction bases matching no gene number 6. The cohort consisted of 670 or so healthy bone marrow donors. All cohort members were sampled while nominally healthy, although unrecorded immune exposures were likely present. The donor was CMV seronegative and was included in the group of approximately 350 seronegative cohort members. Every donor gave a peripheral blood sample, and the peripheral blood mononuclear cells from that sample were used for TCR beta sequencing. Genomic DNA extraction from the blood cell samples was performed with the Qiagen DNeasy Blood Extraction Kit.

This sequence was found in a middle-aged man in good health and CMV-seronegative. The rearranged chain carries TRBV29-1 and TRBJ2-3, with 8 bases in between that match TRBD1. The sample taken for sequencing was PBMCs. The nucleotides read TGCAGCGCCCACGACAGGGGTAGCACAGATACGCAGTATTTT. Its amino acids are CSAHDRGSTDTQYF.